The 27 T cell receptor beta chains below come from one sample, sequenced in a study of blood T cells in healthy people across ages. Using a J-beta primer mix together with a sample-barcoded 5' primer, a second PCR was run for roughly 7 to 11 cycles. From the 5' RACE reads, TCRdb called clonotypes with MiXCR, one entry per CDR3 protein. The sample has over 500,000 distinct CDR3 sequences, 25% to 35% seen once. The same data also went into a second study, on T cells of mothers and their children.

Sequencing was done on a sample of blood. Every receptor here comes from a boy aged 2-15 years in good health.

This clonotype was observed a few times. The rearrangement uses TRBV30 and TRBJ1-1; D perhaps matches TRBD1 (5 bases). V was cut by 1 base and J by 4 bases, with 10 bases left in between. This CDR3 comprises 13 residues. CDR1 is GTSNPN, CDR2 SVGIG, per germline (reference sequence). CDR3 coding DNA: TGTGCCTGGAGTGGGTGGGGGAGCACTGAAGCTTTCTTT. Amino acid sequence: CAWSGWGSTEAFF.

The chain employs TRBV5-1 and TRBJ2-5; 15 bases fit TRBD2. V was clipped by 4 bases and J by 5 bases; unmatched bases: 6. The CDR3 is 16 residues long. CDR1 is SGHRS, CDR2 YFSETQ, per germline. The CDR3 spells CASSPGLAGGTETQYF. The CDR3 coding sequence is TGCGCCAGCAGCCCAGGACTAGCGGGGGGGACGGAGACCCAGTACTTC.

This clonotype was counted only a few times. V and J are TRBV3-1 and TRBJ1-5, with a weak D call TRBD1 (6 bases). V lost 3 bases and J lost 3, with 9 bases in between. The CDR3 consists of 14 residues. Germline V gene lookup returns CDR1 LGHDT and CDR2 YNNKEL (reference sequence). CDR3 region: CASSHQGPNQPQHF. The CDR3 DNA reads TGTGCCAGCAGCCACCAGGGGCCCAATCAGCCCCAGCATTTT.

The J gene is TRBJ2-7, the V gene TRBV12-3 or TRBV12-4, with D tentatively TRBD1 (5 bases). V lost 4 bases and J lost 1, with 11 bases in between. The CDR3 totals 14 residues. The CDR3 bases are TGTGCCAGCAGTTGGACACGTCAGTCCTACGAGCAGTACTTC. Protein product: CASSWTRQSYEQYF.

This clonotype has more than one count but fewer than ten. J is TRBJ2-5 and V is TRBV6-1; 8 bases line up with TRBD1. This CDR3 is 16 amino acids long. Trimming cost V 6 bases and J 2 bases; bases outside gene matches: 11. Germline V gives CDR1 MNHNS, CDR2 SASEGT. The CDR3 bases are TGTGCCAGCAGAATTATAAGGGGGACAGGACAAGAGACCCAGTACTTC. This sequence encodes CASRIIRGTGQETQYF.

The rearrangement joins TRBV15 to TRBJ2-5; TRBD1 matches 9 bases. The J call may not be correct, given that the DNA end is closer to TRBJ2-7. Germline V gives CDR1 LNHNV, CDR2 YYDKDF (reference sequence). The CDR3 has 13 amino acids. Here the CDR3 DNA reads TGTGCCACCAGCGTCGGGACAGGGTACGAGCAGTACTTC. Amino acids: CATSVGTGYEQYF.

The CDR3 loop is CASSYGSSPGNEQFF. For the CDR3, the DNA is TGTGCCAGCAGTTACGGCTCGAGCCCTGGCAATGAGCAGTTCTTC. The chain is built from TRBV6-5 and TRBJ2-5; D unresolved. The DNA end is more similar to TRBJ2-1, so the J call may be wrong. CDR1 and CDR2 from the germline V gene are MNHEY and SVGAGI. The CDR3 runs 15 residues.

The gene calls are TRBV4-1 and TRBJ2-6; D may be TRBD1 or TRBD2 (5 bases each). Trimming took off 3 bases at V and 2 bases at J, with 8 bases between the two ends. This CDR3 is built from 15 residues. Germline V lookup: CDR1 MGHRA, CDR2 YSYEKL. The CDR3: CASSQGVTGANVLTF. The CDR3 bases are TGCGCCAGCAGCCAGGGGGTGACTGGGGCCAACGTCCTGACTTTC.

This clonotype was observed at least ten times. This chain uses TRBV20-1 with TRBJ2-5; 9 nucleotides align to TRBD1. V trimming: 3 bases; J trimming: 0 bases; junction bases outside the gene matches: 2. Germline-derived CDR1 and CDR2 are DFQATT and SNEGSKA (reference sequence). The CDR3 totals 14 residues. The CDR3 region has the DNA TGCAGTGCTAGGACAGGGGGAGACCAAGAGACCCAGTACTTC. Protein product: CSARTGGDQETQYF.

This chain connects TRBV20-1 to TRBJ2-5; TRBD2 might be the D (5 bases). The CDR3 has 14 amino acids. V lost 0 bases, J lost 4 bases, and 12 bases lay in between. CDR1 and CDR2 from the germline V gene are DFQATT and SNEGSKA (reference sequence). As DNA, the CDR3 is TGCAGTGCTAGAGATCTGTCTCGGGGAGAGACCCAGTACTTC. Translated, it gives CSARDLSRGETQYF.

The chain uses TRBV29-1 and TRBJ2-1; 11 positions agree with TRBD2. CDR1 SQVTM and CDR2 ANQGSEA come from the germline V gene. The CDR3 consists of 13 residues. Trimming took 4 bases from V and 7 from J; bases not matched to a gene: 3. The CDR3 sequence is CSVVSGRANEQFF. DNA for the CDR3: TGCAGCGTTGTTAGCGGGAGGGCGAATGAGCAGTTCTTC.

V usage is TRBV5-4 and J usage is TRBJ2-5; D gene unclear. The germline V gene encodes CDR1 SGHNT and CDR2 YYREEE (reference sequence). V was clipped by 1 base and J by 5 bases, with 6 bases between them. The CDR3 spans 12 residues. CDR3 region: CASSLNFETQYF. The DNA of the CDR3 is TGTGCCAGCAGCTTGAACTTCGAGACCCAGTACTTC.

This chain uses TRBV29-1 with TRBJ1-1, with D hard to call. The CDR3 length is 13 residues. Trimming took off 2 bases at V and 0 bases at J, with 7 bases between the two ends. CDR1 and CDR2 from the germline V gene are SQVTM and ANQGSEA. This chain's CDR3 is CSVESRLNTEAFF. The CDR3 DNA is TGCAGCGTTGAAAGCCGGCTGAACACTGAAGCTTTCTTT.

The chain joins TRBV7-2 to TRBJ1-5; D might be TRBD1 (5 bases). Trimming took off 3 bases at V and 4 bases at J, with 10 bases between the two ends. Germline V lookup: CDR1 SGHTA, CDR2 FQGNSA. This CDR3 is 14 amino acids long. DNA of the CDR3: TGTGCCAGCAGCTTCCCGGGGGGAAATCAGCCCCAGCATTTT. Protein sequence: CASSFPGGNQPQHF.

This chain uses TRBV4-1 with TRBJ2-5; D might be TRBD1 or TRBD2, each matching 7 bases. The J call is in doubt because the DNA end fits TRBJ2-1 better. Looked up from germline, CDR1 is MGHRA and CDR2 is YSYEKL. The CDR3 is 17 residues long. The CDR3 region has the DNA TGCGCCAGCAGCCAAGATCCGACTAGCAGGGGGGCCACTGAGCAGTTCTTC. Its protein is CASSQDPTSRGATEQFF.

The chain's CDR3 is CASSFGSPGNNEQFF. CDR3 in DNA: TGTGCCAGCAGCTTTGGGAGTCCGGGAAACAATGAGCAGTTCTTC. This sequence joins TRBV7-9 and TRBJ2-1, with D maybe TRBD2 (5 bases). CDR3 length: 15 residues. V dropped 3 bases and J dropped 5 bases, with 14 bases sitting between them. Germline CDR1 SEHNR, CDR2 FQNEAQ (reference sequence).

The V gene is TRBV6-6, the J gene TRBJ2-7, with D hard to call. This CDR3 spans 13 amino acids. Germline-derived CDR1 and CDR2 are MNHNY and SVGAGI (reference sequence). V dropped 4 bases and J dropped 1 base, with 8 bases sitting between them. The CDR3 loop is CASSSEGSYEQYF. In DNA, the CDR3 is TGTGCCAGCAGTTCTGAAGGGTCCTACGAGCAGTACTTC.

The chain recombines TRBV7-2 with TRBJ2-7; TRBD1 might be the D (6 bases). The V end lost 2 bases, the J end lost 4 bases, and 18 bases lay between the germline ends. The CDR3 loop spans 16 amino acids. Germline CDR1 and CDR2: SGHTA and FQGNSA. The DNA for the CDR3 is TGTGCCAGCAGCTTAACTCAGGCCAGGGGCCTTTACGAGCAGTACTTC. Residues: CASSLTQARGLYEQYF.

V usage is TRBV4-2 and J usage is TRBJ2-6, with D unresolved. Germline values: CDR1 LGHNA, CDR2 YNFKEQ. This CDR3 is 18 amino acids long. V shed 3 bases and J shed 1 base, with 16 bases lying between them. DNA for the CDR3: TGTGCCAGCAGCCAGACCTTCCAGGAGAGGTCTGGGGCCAACGTCCTGACTTTC. Amino acids: CASSQTFQERSGANVLTF.

Concerning this clonotype: The conserved phenylalanine or tryptophan normally closing the CDR3 is absent here, so this likely arose from a read error. The V and J genes are TRBV4-2 and TRBJ2-5, with 9 positions matching TRBD2. The CDR3 has 16 residues. V shed 0 bases, J shed 7 bases, and the junction held 9 bases outside the gene matches. Germline CDR1 reads LGHNA; CDR2 reads YNFKEQ. The CDR3 DNA reads as TGTGCCAGCAGCCAAGAAACGAGCGGGGGGCTAGCGACCCAGTACCTC. Protein sequence: CASSQETSGGLATQYL.

The genes are TRBV20-1 and TRBJ2-5, with 7 bases aligning to TRBD1. The J call could be wrong; TRBJ2-7 is a better fit for the DNA end. The CDR3 spans 13 residues. Germline V gene data show CDR1 as DFQATT and CDR2 as SNEGSKA (reference sequence). The CDR3 sequence: CSATGTEPYEQYF. The CDR3 coding sequence is TGCAGTGCCACCGGGACAGAACCTTACGAGCAGTACTTC.

The V gene is TRBV28, the J gene TRBJ1-1; 10 bases are shared with TRBD1. Unmatched junction bases numbered 1, after V lost 0 bases and J lost 3 bases. The CDR3 runs to 15 residues. Germline-derived CDR1 and CDR2 are MDHEN and SYDVKM. CDR3 loop: CASSLWDRGDTEAFF. The CDR3 nucleotides read TGTGCCAGCAGTTTATGGGACAGGGGGGACACTGAAGCTTTCTTT.

This chain links TRBV6-4 with TRBJ2-3; 10 bases map to TRBD2. The CDR3 contains 15 residues. CDR1 is MRHNA, CDR2 SNTAGT, per germline. With V trimmed by 4 bases and J by 4 bases, 5 bases remained unmatched. The DNA for the CDR3 is TGTGCCAGCAGTGCCCTAGCGGGAGCCCCAGATACGCAGTATTTT. The encoded protein is CASSALAGAPDTQYF.

The chain employs TRBV13 and TRBJ1-5, with D perhaps matching TRBD1 (6 bases). The germline V gene encodes CDR1 PRHDT and CDR2 FYEKMQ (reference sequence). The CDR3 loop spans 15 amino acids. Trimming left V 4 bases short and J 2 bases short, with 12 bases between. CDR3 loop: CASSSRGIGNQPQHF. The CDR3 nucleotides read TGTGCCAGCAGCTCCAGGGGAATAGGCAATCAGCCCCAGCATTTT.

The chain is built from TRBV7-6 and TRBJ2-1; possible D gene TRBD2, 5 bases. This CDR3 region has 13 residues. Looked up from germline, CDR1 is SGHVS and CDR2 is FNYEAQ. V gave up 5 bases and J gave up 5 bases, with 10 bases separating them. The CDR3 nucleotides are TGTGCCAGCAGCCAGACGGGAAACAATGAGCAGTTCTTC. This sequence encodes CASSQTGNNEQFF.

The chain recombines TRBV11-2 with TRBJ2-4; unclear D gene. Trimming pared 5 bases from V and 0 bases from J, leaving 14 bases between. Germline V gene sequence: CDR1 SGHAT, CDR2 FQNNGV. The CDR3 is made up of 16 amino acids. CDR3 sequence (DNA): TGTGCCAGCAGCGTCGACGGACGTCTAGCCAAAAACATTCAGTACTTC. It codes for CASSVDGRLAKNIQYF.

This clonotype was observed at least ten times. The junction does not match germline at one end; this may be a read error. The genes are TRBV5-1 and TRBJ2-6, with a possible D match to TRBD2 (6 bases). The CDR3 runs to 16 residues. Germline V gene data show CDR1 as SGHRS and CDR2 as YFSETQ. This chain's CDR3 is CASSLDGGSGANVLTF. The CDR3 DNA reads as TGTGCCAGCAGCTTAGATGGGGGGTCCGGGGCCAACGTCCTGACTTTC. Variable domain in full (rest from reference TRBV5-1 and TRBJ2-6): KAGVTQTPRYLIKTRGQQVTLSCSPISGHRSVSWYQQTPGQGLQFLFEYFSETQRNKGNFPGRFSGRQFSNSRSEMNVSTLELGDSALYLCASSLDGGSGANVLTFGAGSRLTVL.